This T cell receptor (beta chain) came from a study of early T cells in non-severe SARS-CoV-2 infection. Via MiXCR, TCRdb re-called the 5' RACE reads, giving one row per CDR3 protein. The sample contains roughly 30,000 distinct CDR3 sequences, 6% to 7.5% of which appear only once. In this sample, this clonotype turned up a few times. The source is an adult who was a healthcare worker with PCR-confirmed SARS-CoV-2 infection or an uninfected control (not recorded which). The material was whole blood, obtained at baseline.

CDR3 in DNA: TGTGCCAGCAGCTTCTTTGACAGCTCCTACAATGAGCAGTTCTTC. This codes for CASSFFDSSYNEQFF. The gene calls are TRBV11-2 and TRBJ2-1, with D possibly matching TRBD1 (5 bases). Trimming shortened V by 3 bases and J by 0 bases, and 9 bases separated the two germline ends. Germline V lookup: CDR1 SGHAT, CDR2 FQNNGV. The CDR3 sequence is 15 residues long.